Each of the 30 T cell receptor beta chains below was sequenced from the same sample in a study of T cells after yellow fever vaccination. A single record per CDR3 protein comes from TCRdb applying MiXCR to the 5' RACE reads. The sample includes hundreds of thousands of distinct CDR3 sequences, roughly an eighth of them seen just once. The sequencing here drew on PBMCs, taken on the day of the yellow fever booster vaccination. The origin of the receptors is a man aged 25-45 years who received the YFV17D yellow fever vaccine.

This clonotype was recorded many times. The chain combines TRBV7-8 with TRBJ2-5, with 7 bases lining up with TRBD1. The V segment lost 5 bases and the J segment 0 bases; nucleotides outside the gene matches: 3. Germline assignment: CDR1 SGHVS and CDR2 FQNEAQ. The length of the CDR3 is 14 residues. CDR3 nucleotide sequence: TGTGCCAGCAGCGTCCAGGGGGACCAAGAGACCCAGTACTTC. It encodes CASSVQGDQETQYF.

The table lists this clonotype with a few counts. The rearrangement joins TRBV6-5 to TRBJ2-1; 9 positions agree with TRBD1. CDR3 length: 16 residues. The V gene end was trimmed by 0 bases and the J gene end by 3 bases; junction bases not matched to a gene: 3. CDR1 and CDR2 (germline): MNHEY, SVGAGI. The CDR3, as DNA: TGTGCCAGCAGTTACTCCCGGGACAGGGTCTACAATGAGCAGTTCTTC. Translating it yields CASSYSRDRVYNEQFF.

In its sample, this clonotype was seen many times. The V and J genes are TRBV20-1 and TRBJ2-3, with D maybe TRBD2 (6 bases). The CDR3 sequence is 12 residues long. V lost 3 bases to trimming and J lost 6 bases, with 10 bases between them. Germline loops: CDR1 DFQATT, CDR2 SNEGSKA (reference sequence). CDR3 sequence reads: CSASPRGDTQYF. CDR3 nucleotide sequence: TGCAGTGCTAGCCCCCGGGGGGATACGCAGTATTTT.

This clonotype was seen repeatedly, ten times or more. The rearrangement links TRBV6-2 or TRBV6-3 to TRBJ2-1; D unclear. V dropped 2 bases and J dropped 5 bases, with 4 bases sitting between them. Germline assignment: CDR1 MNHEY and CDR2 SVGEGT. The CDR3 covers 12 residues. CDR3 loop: CASSYPDNEQFF. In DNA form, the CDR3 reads TGTGCCAGCAGTTACCCGGACAATGAGCAGTTCTTC.

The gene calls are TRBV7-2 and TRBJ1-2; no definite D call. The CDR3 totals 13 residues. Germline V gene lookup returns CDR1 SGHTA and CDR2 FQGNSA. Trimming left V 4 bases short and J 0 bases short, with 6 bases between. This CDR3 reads CASSYASNYGYTF. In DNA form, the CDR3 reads TGTGCCAGCAGCTATGCATCTAACTATGGCTACACCTTC.

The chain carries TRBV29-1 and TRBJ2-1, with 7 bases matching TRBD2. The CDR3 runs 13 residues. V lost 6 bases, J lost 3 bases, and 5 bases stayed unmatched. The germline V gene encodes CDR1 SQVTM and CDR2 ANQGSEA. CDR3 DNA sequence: TGCAGCGTGCTAGCGGCCCTCTACAATGAGCAGTTCTTC. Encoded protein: CSVLAALYNEQFF.

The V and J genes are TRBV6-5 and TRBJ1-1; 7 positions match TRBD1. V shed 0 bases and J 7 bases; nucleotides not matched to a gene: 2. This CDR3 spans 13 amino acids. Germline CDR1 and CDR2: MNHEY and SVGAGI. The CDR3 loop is CASSYSGQNEAFF. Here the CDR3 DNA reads TGTGCCAGCAGTTACTCGGGACAGAATGAAGCTTTCTTT.

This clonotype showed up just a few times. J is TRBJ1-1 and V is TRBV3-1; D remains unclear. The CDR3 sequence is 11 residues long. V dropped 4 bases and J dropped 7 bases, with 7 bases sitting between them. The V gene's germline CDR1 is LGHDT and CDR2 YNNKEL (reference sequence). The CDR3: CASSPGREAFF. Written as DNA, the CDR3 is TGTGCCAGCAGCCCGGGTCGTGAAGCTTTCTTT.

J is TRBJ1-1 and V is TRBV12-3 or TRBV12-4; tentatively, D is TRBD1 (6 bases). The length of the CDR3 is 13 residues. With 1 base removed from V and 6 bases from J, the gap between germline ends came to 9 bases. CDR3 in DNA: TGTGCCAGCAGTTTAGGACAGGAGGCTGAAGCTTTCTTT. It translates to CASSLGQEAEAFF.

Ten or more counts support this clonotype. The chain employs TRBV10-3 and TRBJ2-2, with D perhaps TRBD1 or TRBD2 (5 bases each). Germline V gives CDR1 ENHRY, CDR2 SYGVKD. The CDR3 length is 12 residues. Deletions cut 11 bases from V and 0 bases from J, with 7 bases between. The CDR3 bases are TGTGCCTCGGGACCGAACACCGGGGAGCTGTTTTTT. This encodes CASGPNTGELFF.

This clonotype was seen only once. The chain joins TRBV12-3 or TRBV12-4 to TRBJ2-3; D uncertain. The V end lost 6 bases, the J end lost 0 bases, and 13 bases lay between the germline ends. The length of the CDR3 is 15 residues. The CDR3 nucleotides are TGTGCCAGCAGCTTGGACGTCACGAGCACAGATACGCAGTATTTT. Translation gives CASSLDVTSTDTQYF.

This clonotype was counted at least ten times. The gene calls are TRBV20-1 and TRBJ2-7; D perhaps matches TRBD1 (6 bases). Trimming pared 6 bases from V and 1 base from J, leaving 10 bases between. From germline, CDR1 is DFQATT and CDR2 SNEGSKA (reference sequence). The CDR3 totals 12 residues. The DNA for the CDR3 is TGCAGTGCCCCTGGACAGTCCTACGAGCAGTACTTC. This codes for CSAPGQSYEQYF.

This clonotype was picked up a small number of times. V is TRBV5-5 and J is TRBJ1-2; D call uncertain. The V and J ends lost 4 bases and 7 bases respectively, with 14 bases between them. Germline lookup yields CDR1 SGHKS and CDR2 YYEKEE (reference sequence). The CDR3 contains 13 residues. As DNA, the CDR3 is TGTGCCAGCAGCAAACAGTCCACGGGTGGCTACACCTTC. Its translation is CASSKQSTGGYTF.

The CDR3 loop reads CASSDSGAFEKLFF. CDR3 DNA sequence: TGTGCCAGCAGCGACTCTGGGGCCTTCGAAAAACTGTTTTTT. V usage is TRBV7-9 and J usage is TRBJ1-4; a possible D gene is TRBD1 (5 bases). The CDR3 spans 14 residues. Per germline, CDR1 SEHNR and CDR2 FQNEAQ (reference sequence). V was cut by 5 bases and J by 8 bases, with 15 bases left in between.

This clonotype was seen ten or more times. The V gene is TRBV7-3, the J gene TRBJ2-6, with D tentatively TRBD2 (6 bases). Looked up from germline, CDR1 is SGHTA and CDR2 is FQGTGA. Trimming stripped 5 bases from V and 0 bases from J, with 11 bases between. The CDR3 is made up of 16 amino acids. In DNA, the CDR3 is TGTGCCAGCAGCACACACGGGAGCTCTGGGGCCAACGTCCTGACTTTC. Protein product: CASSTHGSSGANVLTF.

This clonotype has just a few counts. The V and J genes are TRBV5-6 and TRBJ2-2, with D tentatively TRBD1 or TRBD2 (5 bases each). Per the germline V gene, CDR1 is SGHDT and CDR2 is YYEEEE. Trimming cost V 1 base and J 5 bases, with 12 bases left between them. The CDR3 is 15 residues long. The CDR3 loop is CASSLTGRFTGELFF. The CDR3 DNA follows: TGTGCCAGCAGCTTGACGGGGCGATTTACCGGGGAGCTGTTTTTT.

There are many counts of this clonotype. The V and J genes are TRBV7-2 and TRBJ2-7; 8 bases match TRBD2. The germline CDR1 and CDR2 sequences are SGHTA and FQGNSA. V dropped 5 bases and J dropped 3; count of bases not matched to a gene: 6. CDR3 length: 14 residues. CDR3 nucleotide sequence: TGTGCCAGCAGCCAGATGGCGGGAGGCTACGAGCAGTACTTC. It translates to CASSQMAGGYEQYF.

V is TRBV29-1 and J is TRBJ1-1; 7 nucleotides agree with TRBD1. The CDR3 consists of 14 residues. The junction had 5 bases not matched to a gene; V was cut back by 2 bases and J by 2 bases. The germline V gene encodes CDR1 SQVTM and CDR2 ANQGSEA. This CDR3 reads CSVEPGDSNTEAFF. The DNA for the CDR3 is TGCAGCGTTGAACCAGGGGACAGTAACACTGAAGCTTTCTTT.

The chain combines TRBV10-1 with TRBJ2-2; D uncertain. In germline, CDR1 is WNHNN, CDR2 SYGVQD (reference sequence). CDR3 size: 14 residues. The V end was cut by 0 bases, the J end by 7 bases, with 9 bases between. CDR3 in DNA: TGCGCCAGCAGTGAGTCCCCCCGAAGCGGGGAGCTGTTTTTT. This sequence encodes CASSESPRSGELFF.

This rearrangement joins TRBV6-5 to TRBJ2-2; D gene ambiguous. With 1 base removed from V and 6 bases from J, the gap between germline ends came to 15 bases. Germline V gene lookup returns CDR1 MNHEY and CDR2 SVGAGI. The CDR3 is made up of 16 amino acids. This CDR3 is CASSYFFRIGSGELFF. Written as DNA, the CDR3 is TGTGCCAGCAGTTACTTTTTTCGGATAGGATCCGGGGAGCTGTTTTTT.

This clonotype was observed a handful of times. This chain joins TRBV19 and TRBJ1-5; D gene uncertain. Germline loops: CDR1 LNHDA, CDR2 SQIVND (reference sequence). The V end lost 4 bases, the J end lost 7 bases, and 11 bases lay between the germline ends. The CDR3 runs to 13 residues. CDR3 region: CASSSGPRQPQHF. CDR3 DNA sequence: TGTGCCAGTAGTAGCGGCCCCCGGCAGCCCCAGCATTTT.

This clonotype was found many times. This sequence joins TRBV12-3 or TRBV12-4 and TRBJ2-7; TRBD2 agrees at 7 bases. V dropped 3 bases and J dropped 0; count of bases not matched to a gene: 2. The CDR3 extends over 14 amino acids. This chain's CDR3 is CASSFGGNSYEQYF. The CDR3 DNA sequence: TGTGCCAGCAGTTTCGGGGGGAACTCCTACGAGCAGTACTTC.

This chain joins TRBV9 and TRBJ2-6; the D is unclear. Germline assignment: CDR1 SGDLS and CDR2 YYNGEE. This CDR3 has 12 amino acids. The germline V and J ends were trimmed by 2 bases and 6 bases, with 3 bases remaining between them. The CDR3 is CASSVEANVLTF. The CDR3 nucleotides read TGTGCCAGCAGCGTCGAGGCCAACGTCCTGACTTTC.

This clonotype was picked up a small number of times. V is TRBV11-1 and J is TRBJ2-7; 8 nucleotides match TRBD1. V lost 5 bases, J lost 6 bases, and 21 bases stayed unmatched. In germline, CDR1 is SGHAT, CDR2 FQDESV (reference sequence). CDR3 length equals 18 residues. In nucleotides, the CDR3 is TGTGCCAGCAGCCCCGGCGGGACAGGCGGGGCCGTGGGAGGCGAGCAGTACTTC. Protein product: CASSPGGTGGAVGGEQYF.

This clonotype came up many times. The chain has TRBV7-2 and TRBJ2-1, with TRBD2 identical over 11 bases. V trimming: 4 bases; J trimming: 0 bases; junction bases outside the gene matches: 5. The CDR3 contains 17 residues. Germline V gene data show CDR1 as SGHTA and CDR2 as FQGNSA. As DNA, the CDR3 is TGTGCCAGCAGCTCCCGACTAGCGGGAAGCTCCTACAATGAGCAGTTCTTC. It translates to CASSSRLAGSSYNEQFF.

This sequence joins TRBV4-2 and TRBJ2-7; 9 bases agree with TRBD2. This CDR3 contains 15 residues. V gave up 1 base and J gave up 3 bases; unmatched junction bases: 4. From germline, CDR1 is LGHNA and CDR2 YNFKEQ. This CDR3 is CASSQAGLADYEQYF. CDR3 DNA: TGTGCCAGCAGCCAAGCGGGACTAGCTGACTACGAGCAGTACTTC.

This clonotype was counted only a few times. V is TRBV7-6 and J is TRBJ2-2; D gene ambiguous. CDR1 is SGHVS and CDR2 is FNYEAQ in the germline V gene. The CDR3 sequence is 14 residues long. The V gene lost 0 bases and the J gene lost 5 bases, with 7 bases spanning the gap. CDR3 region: CASSLALSTGELFF. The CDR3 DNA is TGTGCCAGCAGCTTAGCGCTATCGACCGGGGAGCTGTTTTTT.

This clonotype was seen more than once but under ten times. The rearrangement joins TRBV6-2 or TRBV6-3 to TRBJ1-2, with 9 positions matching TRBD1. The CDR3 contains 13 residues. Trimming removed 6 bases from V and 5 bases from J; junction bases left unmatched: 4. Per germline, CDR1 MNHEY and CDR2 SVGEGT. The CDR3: CASRQGASYGYTF. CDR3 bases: TGTGCCAGCAGACAGGGGGCGAGTTATGGCTACACCTTC.

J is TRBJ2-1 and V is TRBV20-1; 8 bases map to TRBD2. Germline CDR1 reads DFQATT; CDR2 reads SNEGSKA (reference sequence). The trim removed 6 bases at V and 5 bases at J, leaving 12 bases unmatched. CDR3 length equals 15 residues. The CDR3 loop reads CSARRPGRAHNEQFF. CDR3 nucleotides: TGCAGTGCCAGACGTCCCGGGAGGGCTCACAATGAGCAGTTCTTC.

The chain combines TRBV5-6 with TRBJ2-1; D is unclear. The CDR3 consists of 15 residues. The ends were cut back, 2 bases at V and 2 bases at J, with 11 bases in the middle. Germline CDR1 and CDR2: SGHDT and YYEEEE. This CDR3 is CASSFNILPYNEQFF. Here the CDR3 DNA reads TGTGCCAGCAGCTTTAATATTTTGCCCTACAATGAGCAGTTCTTC. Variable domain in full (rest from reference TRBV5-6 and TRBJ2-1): DAGVTQSPTHLIKTRGQQVTLRCSPKSGHDTVSWYQQALGQGPQFIFQYYEEEERQRGNFPDRFSGHQFPNYSSELNVNALLLGDSALYLCASSFNILPYNEQFFGPGTRLTVL.